The 15 T cell receptor beta chains presented below share a single source sample, sequenced in a study of T cell responses to AZD1222 COVID-19 vaccine. Produced via immunoSEQ multiplex PCR; TCRdb's table is partial and in-frame only. Among about 54,000 clones listed, about 90% were seen once. The sample in question was peripheral blood, obtained on day 0 of AZD1222 vaccination. The receptors come from an adult in good health.

The gene calls are TRBV19 and TRBJ1-2, with D hard to call. The CDR3 totals 17 residues. V was clipped by 4 bases and J by 1 base, with 19 bases between them. Germline lookup yields CDR1 LNHDA and CDR2 SQIVND (reference sequence). The CDR3 DNA is TGTGCCAGTAGTACGACCTGGTTGGCACCTGGTAACTATGGCTACACCTTC. It encodes CASSTTWLAPGNYGYTF.

The V and J genes are TRBV7-2 and TRBJ1-5; TRBD1 is a possible D gene (6 bases). Germline lookup yields CDR1 SGHTA and CDR2 FQGNSA. Trimming took 2 bases from V and 5 from J, leaving 7 bases between them. CDR3 size: 13 residues. This chain's CDR3 is CASSLKGDQPQHF. CDR3 in DNA: TGTGCCAGCAGCTTAAAGGGGGATCAGCCCCAGCATTTT. Full variable domain (rest looked up from reference TRBV7-2 and TRBJ1-5): GAGVSQSPSNKVTEKGKDVELRCDPISGHTALYWYRQSLGQGLEFLIYFQGNSAPDKSGLPSDRFSAERTGGSVSTLTIQRTQQEDSAVYLCASSLKGDQPQHFGDGTRLSIL.

The V gene is TRBV7-2, the J gene TRBJ1-6; a weak D match, TRBD1 (6 bases). The V end was cut by 1 base, the J end by 13 bases, with 17 bases between. The CDR3 sequence is 15 residues long. In germline, CDR1 is SGHTA, CDR2 FQGNSA. As DNA, the CDR3 is TGTGCCAGCAGCTTAGGGGCTACAGGGCGGAGTCCCCTCCACTTT. Translated, it gives CASSLGATGRSPLHF.

The rearrangement joins TRBV21-1 to TRBJ2-1; the table gives TRBD2 as D, unverified against the DNA. TRBV21-1 is a recognized pseudogene. This CDR3 spans 15 amino acids. The CDR3 DNA reads as TGTGCCAGCAGCAAAGATGGATCAAAGGAGCGACGTCGGTTCTTC. This translates into CASSKDGSKERRRFF.

This chain joins TRBV24-1 and TRBJ1-2, with D unclear. CDR3 length: 11 amino acids. The ends were cut back, 3 bases at V and 6 bases at J, with 4 bases in the middle. CDR1 and CDR2 from the germline V gene are KGHDR and SFDVKD. The CDR3, as DNA: TGTGCCACCAGTGATGGGCATGGCTACACCTTC. This encodes CATSDGHGYTF.

This rearrangement joins TRBV6-5 to TRBJ1-6; no clear D. CDR3 length: 15 amino acids. Between the trimmed V and J ends, which lost 2 bases and 14 bases, there was a span of 19 bases. CDR1 is MNHEY and CDR2 is SVGAGI in the germline V gene. DNA for the CDR3: TGTGCCAGCAGTTACGCGGGAGGCCGTCGCGGGGCCCTCCACTTT. It translates to CASSYAGGRRGALHF.

The rearrangement links TRBV28 to TRBJ2-7; D ambiguous. The germline V and J ends were trimmed by 2 bases and 3 bases, with 8 bases remaining between them. CDR3 length equals 13 residues. Germline V gives CDR1 MDHEN, CDR2 SYDVKM. CDR3 loop: CASSLVGFYEQYF. The DNA for the CDR3 is TGTGCCAGCAGTTTAGTCGGTTTCTACGAGCAGTACTTC.

V is TRBV19 and J is TRBJ2-3; 7 bases match TRBD2. Germline V gives CDR1 LNHDA, CDR2 SQIVND (reference sequence). With V trimmed by 9 bases and J by 0 bases, 9 bases remained unmatched. The CDR3 length is 15 residues. The CDR3 region is CASQRETSSTDTQYF. Written as DNA, the CDR3 is TGTGCCAGCCAGCGAGAGACTAGCAGCACAGATACGCAGTATTTT.

The chain combines TRBV7-3 with TRBJ1-2, with D possibly TRBD1 on 6 matching bases. From germline, CDR1 is SGHTA and CDR2 FQGTGA. The CDR3 length is 15 residues. V gave up 2 bases and J gave up 6 bases, with 16 bases separating them. The CDR3 reads CASSLGSRDTHGYTF. In DNA, the CDR3 is TGTGCCAGCAGCTTAGGGTCCCGGGACACACATGGCTACACCTTC.

The chain uses TRBV6-5 and TRBJ1-6, with 7 bases fitting TRBD1. This CDR3 is 14 amino acids long. The germline gives CDR1 MNHEY, CDR2 SVGAGI. With V trimmed by 6 bases and J by 10 bases, 9 bases remained unmatched. This chain's CDR3 is CASSLQGRGSPLHF. The CDR3 nucleotides are TGTGCCAGCAGCCTACAGGGGAGGGGATCACCCCTCCACTTT.

The chain is built from TRBV7-9 and TRBJ1-2; D is possibly TRBD1 (5 bases). The CDR3 has 13 amino acids. Trimming removed 3 bases from V and 1 base from J, with 6 bases in between. CDR1 is SEHNR and CDR2 is FQNEAQ in the germline V gene (reference sequence). CDR3 residues: CASSLGVNYGYTF. In nucleotides, the CDR3 is TGTGCCAGCAGCTTGGGGGTTAACTATGGCTACACCTTC.

V usage is TRBV4-1 and J usage is TRBJ2-3; 16 bases align to TRBD2. The CDR3 has 18 amino acids. Per germline, CDR1 MGHRA and CDR2 YSYEKL. J gave up 6 bases and V 0 bases, and 6 bases lay outside the gene matches. This chain's CDR3 is CASSQEGTSGRAADTQYF. The CDR3 nucleotides are TGCGCCAGCAGCCAAGAAGGGACTAGCGGGAGGGCCGCGGATACGCAGTATTTT.

This clone occurred a few times. The chain joins TRBV24-1 to TRBJ2-1; 12 nucleotides match TRBD2. CDR3 size: 15 residues. Germline V gives CDR1 KGHDR, CDR2 SFDVKD. V lost 3 bases to trimming and J lost 9 bases; unmatched junction nucleotides: 5. The CDR3 nucleotides read TGTGCCACCAGTGATGTAACTAGCGGGAGGTTTGAGCAGTTCTTC. Protein product: CATSDVTSGRFEQFF.

The genes are TRBV10-3 and TRBJ2-2, with TRBD1 identical over 12 bases. CDR1 is ENHRY and CDR2 is SYGVKD in the germline V gene. CDR3 length: 17 amino acids. V shed 6 bases and J 4 bases; nucleotides not matched to a gene: 9. DNA for the CDR3: TGTGCCATCAGCGCCGGGACAGGGGGCCAAGTCACCGGGGAGCTGTTTTTT. Translated, it gives CAISAGTGGQVTGELFF.

This chain links TRBV12-5 with TRBJ1-1, with D unclear. The V gene's germline CDR1 is LGHNT and CDR2 FRNRAP. V was cut by 2 bases and J by 11 bases, with 12 bases left in between. The CDR3 runs 12 residues. The CDR3 loop is CASGLSTGTAFF. CDR3 bases: TGTGCTAGTGGTTTGTCAACTGGAACGGCTTTCTTT.